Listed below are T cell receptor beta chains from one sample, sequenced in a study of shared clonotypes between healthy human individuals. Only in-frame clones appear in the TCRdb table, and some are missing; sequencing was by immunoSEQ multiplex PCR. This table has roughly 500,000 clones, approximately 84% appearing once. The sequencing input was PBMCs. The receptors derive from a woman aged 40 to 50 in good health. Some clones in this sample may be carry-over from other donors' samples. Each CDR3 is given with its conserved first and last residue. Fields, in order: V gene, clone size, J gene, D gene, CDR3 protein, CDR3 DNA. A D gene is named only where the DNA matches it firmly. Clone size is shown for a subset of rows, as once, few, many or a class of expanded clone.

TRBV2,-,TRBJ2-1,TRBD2,CASSEREVSYNEQFF,TGTGCCAGCAGTGAGCGGGAGGTAAGCTACAATGAGCAGTTCTTC
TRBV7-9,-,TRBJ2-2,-,CASSLFRDTGELFF,TGTGCCAGCAGCTTATTTCGGGATACCGGGGAGCTGTTTTTT
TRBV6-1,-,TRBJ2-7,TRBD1,CASSELPGQGSYEQYF,TGTGCCAGCAGTGAGCTTCCGGGACAGGGTAGTTACGAGCAGTACTTC
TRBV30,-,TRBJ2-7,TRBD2,CAWSRLAGGHYEQYF,TGTGCCTGGAGCCGACTAGCGGGAGGACACTACGAGCAGTACTTC
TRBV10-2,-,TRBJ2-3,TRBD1,CASSERQGAVADTQYF,TGCGCCAGCAGTGAGAGACAGGGGGCAGTGGCAGATACGCAGTATTTT
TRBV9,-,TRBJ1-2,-,CASSVGLCSSNYSYTF,TGTGCCAGCAGCGTAGGGTTGTGCAGCTCTAACTATAGCTACACCTTC
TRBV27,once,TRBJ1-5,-,CASSWGPNQPQHF,TGTGCCAGCAGCTGGGGACCTAATCAGCCCCAGCATTTT
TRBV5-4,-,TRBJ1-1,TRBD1,CASSRGQTEAFF,TGTGCCAGCAGCCGGGGACAGACTGAAGCTTTCTTT
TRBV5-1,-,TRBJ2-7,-,CASSLGWGSTQPYEQYF,TGCGCCAGCAGCTTGGGTTGGGGTAGCACTCAACCCTACGAGCAGTACTTC
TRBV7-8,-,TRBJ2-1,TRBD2,CASSLDPASGYYNEQFF,TGTGCCAGCAGCTTAGATCCGGCTAGCGGGTACTACAATGAGCAGTTCTTC
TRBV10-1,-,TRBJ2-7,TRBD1,CASSDGQGLSYEQYF,TGCGCCAGCAGTGATGGACAGGGGCTCTCCTACGAGCAGTACTTC
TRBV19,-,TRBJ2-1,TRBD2,CASSIQAGAYNEQFF,TGTGCCAGTAGCATTCAAGCGGGAGCCTACAATGAGCAGTTCTTC